A selection of T cell receptor beta chains follows, all from one sample in a study of beta chain features in type 1 diabetes. Generated by immunoSEQ multiplex PCR, the TCRdb table keeps only in-frame clones and is missing some. The profile shows about 150,000 clones, over 8.5% of them singletons. The sequencing sample was made of central memory CD4+ T cells from blood. These receptors all come from a man aged 18-30 years in good health. Each CDR3 is given with its conserved first and last residue. The D gene is left open where the match is weak. Only part of the rows carry a size: once, few, many, or a class if the clone is expanded.

CDR3 DNA,CDR3 protein,D gene,clone size,V gene,J gene
TGTGCCAGCAGCGCGACAGGGAGTCTATACAATGAGCAGTTCTTC,CASSATGSLYNEQFF,TRBD1,NA,TRBV9,TRBJ2-1
TGTGCCAGCTCACCATCGGCCAGCGGGACATCTAACGAGCAGTACTTC,CASSPSASGTSNEQYF,NA,many,TRBV18,TRBJ2-7
TGCGCCAGCAGCCAATCTACAGGGAGCCCCTACGAGCAGTACTTC,CASSQSTGSPYEQYF,NA,few,TRBV4-1,TRBJ2-7
TGTGCCAGCAGCGCTAGCGGGGGGACCCCTTACGAGCAGTACTTC,CASSASGGTPYEQYF,TRBD2,many,TRBV9,TRBJ2-7
TGTGCCAGCAGCCCTACCAGGGACAGGGCGAACACTGAAGCTTTCTTT,CASSPTRDRANTEAFF,TRBD1,NA,TRBV7-3,TRBJ1-1
TGTGCCATCAGTGATCTAGCGGGAGGCGGAAAGACCCAGTACTTC,CAISDLAGGGKTQYF,TRBD2,NA,TRBV10-3,TRBJ2-5
TGTGCCAGCAGCTTAAGACCGGGGATCCACTCTGGAAACACCATATATTTT,CASSLRPGIHSGNTIYF,NA,NA,TRBV7-9,TRBJ1-3
TGTGCCAGCAGCCCAGACAGGGTTCAATGGGGTGGCTACACCTTC,CASSPDRVQWGGYTF,TRBD1,NA,TRBV6-1,TRBJ1-2
TGTGCCAGCACTCCTAAGGAGACCCAGTACTTC,CASTPKETQYF,NA,NA,TRBV11-2,TRBJ2-5
TGTGCCAGCAGTGTCCCGAGAGGGCCTCAATACTTT,CASSVPRGPQYF,NA,few,TRBV6-4,TRBJ1-1